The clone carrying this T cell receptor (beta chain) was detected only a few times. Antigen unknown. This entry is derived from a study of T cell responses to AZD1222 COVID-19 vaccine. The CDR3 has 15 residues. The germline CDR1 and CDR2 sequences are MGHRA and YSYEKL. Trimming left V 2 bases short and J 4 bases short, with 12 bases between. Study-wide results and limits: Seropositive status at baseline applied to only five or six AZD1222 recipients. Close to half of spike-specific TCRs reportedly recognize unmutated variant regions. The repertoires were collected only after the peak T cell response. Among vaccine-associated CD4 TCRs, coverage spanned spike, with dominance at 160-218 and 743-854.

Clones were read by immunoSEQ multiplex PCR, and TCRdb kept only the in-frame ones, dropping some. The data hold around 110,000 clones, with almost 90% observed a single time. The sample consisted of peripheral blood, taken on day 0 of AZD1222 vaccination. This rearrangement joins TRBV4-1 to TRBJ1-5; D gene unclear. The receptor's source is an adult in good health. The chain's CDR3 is CASSQRFQNNQPQHF. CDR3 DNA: TGCGCCAGCAGCCAACGATTTCAAAATAATCAGCCCCAGCATTTT.